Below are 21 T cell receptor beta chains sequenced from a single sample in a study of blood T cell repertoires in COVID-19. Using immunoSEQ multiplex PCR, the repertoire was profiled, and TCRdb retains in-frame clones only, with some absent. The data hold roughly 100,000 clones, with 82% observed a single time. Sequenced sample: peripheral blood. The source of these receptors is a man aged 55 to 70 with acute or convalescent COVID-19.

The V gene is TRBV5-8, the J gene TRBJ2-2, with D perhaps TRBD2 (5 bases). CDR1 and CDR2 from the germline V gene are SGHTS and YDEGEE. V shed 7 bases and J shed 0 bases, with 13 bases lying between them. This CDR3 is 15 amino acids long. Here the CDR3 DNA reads TGTGCCAGCGATAAACCGGGGACGAACACCGGGGAGCTGTTTTTT. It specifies CASDKPGTNTGELFF.

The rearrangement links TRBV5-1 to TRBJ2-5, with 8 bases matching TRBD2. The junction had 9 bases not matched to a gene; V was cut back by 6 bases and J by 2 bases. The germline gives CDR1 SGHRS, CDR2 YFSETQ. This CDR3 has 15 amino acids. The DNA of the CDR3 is TGCGCCAGCACCCGAATCGCGGGAGGACAAGAGACCCAGTACTTC. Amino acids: CASTRIAGGQETQYF.

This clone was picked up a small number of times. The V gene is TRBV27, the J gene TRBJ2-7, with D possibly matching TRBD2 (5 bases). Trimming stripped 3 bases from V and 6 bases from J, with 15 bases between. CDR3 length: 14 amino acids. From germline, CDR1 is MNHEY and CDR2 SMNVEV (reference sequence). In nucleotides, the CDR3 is TGTGCCAGCAGTTTTTCCCGGGGTTGGGGCGAGCAGTACTTC. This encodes CASSFSRGWGEQYF.

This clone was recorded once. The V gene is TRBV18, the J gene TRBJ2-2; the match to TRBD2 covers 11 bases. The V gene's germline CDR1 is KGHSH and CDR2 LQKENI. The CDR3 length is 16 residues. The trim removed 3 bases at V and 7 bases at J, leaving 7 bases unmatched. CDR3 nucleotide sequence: TGTGCCAGCTCACCCGTGACTAGCGGGACCCACGGGGAGCTGTTTTTT. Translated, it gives CASSPVTSGTHGELFF.

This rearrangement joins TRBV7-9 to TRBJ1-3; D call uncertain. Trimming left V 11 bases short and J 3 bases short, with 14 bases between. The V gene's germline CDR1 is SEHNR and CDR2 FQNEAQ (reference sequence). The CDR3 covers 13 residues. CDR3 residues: CAAGSWGGNTIYF. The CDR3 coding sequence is TGTGCCGCGGGCAGCTGGGGTGGAAACACCATATATTTT.

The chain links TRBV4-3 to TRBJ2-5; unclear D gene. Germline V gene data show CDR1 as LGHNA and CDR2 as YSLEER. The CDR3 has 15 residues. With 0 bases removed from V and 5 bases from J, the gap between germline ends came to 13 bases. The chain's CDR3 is CASSQDLGSLETQYF. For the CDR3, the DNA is TGCGCCAGCAGCCAAGATCTTGGTAGTCTGGAGACCCAGTACTTC.

CDR3 amino acids: CASSLGTGTRGEQYF. Here the CDR3 DNA reads TGTGCCAGCAGCTTAGGAACGGGTACCCGGGGGGAGCAGTACTTC. The chain has TRBV11-3 and TRBJ2-7; possibly TRBD2 for D (6 bases). CDR1 is SGHNT, CDR2 YENEEA, per germline. This CDR3 is 15 amino acids long. Trimming removed 1 base at V and 7 bases at J, with 17 bases between.

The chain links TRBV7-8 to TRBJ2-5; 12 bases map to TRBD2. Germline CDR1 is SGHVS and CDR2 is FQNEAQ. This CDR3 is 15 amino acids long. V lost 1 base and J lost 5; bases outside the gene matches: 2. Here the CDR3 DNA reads TGTGCCAGCAGCTTAGACGGGACTAGCGGGGAGACCCAGTACTTC. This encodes CASSLDGTSGETQYF.

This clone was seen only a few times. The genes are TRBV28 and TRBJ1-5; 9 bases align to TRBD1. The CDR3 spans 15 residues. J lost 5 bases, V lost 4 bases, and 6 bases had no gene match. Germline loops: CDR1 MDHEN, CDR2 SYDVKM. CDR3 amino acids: CASSSGTGLYQPQHF. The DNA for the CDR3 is TGTGCCAGCAGTTCCGGGACAGGGCTTTATCAGCCCCAGCATTTT.

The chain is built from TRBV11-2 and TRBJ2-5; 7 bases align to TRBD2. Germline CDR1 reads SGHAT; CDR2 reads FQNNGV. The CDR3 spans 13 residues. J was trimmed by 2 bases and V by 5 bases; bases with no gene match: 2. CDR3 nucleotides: TGTGCCAGCAGCCTTAGCGGGCAAGAGACCCAGTACTTC. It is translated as CASSLSGQETQYF.

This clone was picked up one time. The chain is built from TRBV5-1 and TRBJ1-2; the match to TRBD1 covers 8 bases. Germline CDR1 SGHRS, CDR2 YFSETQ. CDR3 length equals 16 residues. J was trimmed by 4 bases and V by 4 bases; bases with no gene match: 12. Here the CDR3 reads CASSPDRDRTIYGYTF. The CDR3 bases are TGCGCCAGCAGCCCGGACCGGGACAGGACTATCTATGGCTACACCTTC.

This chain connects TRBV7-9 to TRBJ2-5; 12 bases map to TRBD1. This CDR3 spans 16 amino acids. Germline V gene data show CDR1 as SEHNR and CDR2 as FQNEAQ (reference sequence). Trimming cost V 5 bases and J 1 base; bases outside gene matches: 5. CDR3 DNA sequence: TGTGCCAGCAGCCCCGGGACAGGGGGCCCCCAAGAGACCCAGTACTTC. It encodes CASSPGTGGPQETQYF.

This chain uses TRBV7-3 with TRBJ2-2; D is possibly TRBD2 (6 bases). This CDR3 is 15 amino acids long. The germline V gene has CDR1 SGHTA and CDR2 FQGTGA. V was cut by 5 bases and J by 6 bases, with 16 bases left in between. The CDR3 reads CASSLVAGLPGELFF. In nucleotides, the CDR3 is TGTGCCAGCAGCCTAGTTGCGGGACTCCCCGGGGAGCTGTTTTTT.

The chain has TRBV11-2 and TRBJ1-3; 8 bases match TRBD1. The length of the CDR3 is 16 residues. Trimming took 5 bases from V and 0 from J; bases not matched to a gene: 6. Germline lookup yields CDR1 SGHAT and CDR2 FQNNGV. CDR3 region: CASSPRDRSSGNTIYF. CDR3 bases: TGTGCCAGCAGCCCCCGGGACAGGAGCTCTGGAAACACCATATATTTT. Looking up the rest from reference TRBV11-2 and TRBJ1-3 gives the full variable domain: EAGVAQSPRYKIIEKRQSVAFWCNPISGHATLYWYQQILGQGPKLLIQFQNNGVVDDSQLPKDRFSAERLKGVDSTLKIQPAKLEDSAVYLCASSPRDRSSGNTIYFGEGSWLTVV.

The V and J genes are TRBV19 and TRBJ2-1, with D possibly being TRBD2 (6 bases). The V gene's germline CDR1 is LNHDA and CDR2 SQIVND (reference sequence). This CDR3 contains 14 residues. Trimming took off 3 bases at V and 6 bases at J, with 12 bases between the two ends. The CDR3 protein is CASSIRQAGNEQFF. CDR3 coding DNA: TGTGCCAGTAGTATTAGACAAGCGGGCAATGAGCAGTTCTTC.

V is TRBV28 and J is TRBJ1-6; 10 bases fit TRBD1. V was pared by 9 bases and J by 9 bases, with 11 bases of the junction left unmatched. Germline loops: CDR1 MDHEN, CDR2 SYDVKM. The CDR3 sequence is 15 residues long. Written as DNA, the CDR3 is TGTGCCAGTACATCAGAGGGACAGGGGACTTCACCCCTCCACTTT. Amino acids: CASTSEGQGTSPLHF.

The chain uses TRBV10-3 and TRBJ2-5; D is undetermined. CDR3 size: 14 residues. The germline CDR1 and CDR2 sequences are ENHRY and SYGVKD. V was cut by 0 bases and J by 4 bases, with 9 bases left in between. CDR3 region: CAISESRTVETQYF. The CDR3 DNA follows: TGTGCCATCAGTGAGTCGCGAACAGTAGAGACCCAGTACTTC.

The CDR3 DNA reads TGTGCCACTTTACAGGGGGCCACTAGTGGCAGCTATGGCTACACCTTC. It codes for CATLQGATSGSYGYTF. The chain combines TRBV19 with TRBJ1-2; 9 nucleotides line up with TRBD1. Germline-derived CDR1 and CDR2 are LNHDA and SQIVND (reference sequence). This CDR3 is built from 16 residues. The V segment lost 10 bases and the J segment 4 bases; nucleotides outside the gene matches: 16.

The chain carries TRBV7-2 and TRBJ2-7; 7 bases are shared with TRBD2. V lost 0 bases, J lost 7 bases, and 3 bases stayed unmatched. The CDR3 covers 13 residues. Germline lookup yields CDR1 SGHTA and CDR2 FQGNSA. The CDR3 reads CASSLAGGKEQYF. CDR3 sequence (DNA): TGTGCCAGCAGCTTAGCGGGAGGGAAGGAGCAGTACTTC.

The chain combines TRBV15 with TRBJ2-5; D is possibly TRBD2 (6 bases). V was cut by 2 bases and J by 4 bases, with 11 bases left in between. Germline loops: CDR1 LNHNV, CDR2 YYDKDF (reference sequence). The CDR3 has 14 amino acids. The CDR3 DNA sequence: TGTGCCACCAGCAGAACCGGGACTTTAGAGACCCAGTACTTC. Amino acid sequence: CATSRTGTLETQYF.

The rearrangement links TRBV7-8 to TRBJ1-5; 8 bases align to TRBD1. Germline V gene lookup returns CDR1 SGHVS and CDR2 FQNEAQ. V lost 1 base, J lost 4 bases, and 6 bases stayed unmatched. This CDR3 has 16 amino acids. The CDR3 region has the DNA TGTGCCAGCAGCTTAGTCCAGGGGGCCCGAAATCAGCCCCAGCATTTT. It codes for CASSLVQGARNQPQHF.